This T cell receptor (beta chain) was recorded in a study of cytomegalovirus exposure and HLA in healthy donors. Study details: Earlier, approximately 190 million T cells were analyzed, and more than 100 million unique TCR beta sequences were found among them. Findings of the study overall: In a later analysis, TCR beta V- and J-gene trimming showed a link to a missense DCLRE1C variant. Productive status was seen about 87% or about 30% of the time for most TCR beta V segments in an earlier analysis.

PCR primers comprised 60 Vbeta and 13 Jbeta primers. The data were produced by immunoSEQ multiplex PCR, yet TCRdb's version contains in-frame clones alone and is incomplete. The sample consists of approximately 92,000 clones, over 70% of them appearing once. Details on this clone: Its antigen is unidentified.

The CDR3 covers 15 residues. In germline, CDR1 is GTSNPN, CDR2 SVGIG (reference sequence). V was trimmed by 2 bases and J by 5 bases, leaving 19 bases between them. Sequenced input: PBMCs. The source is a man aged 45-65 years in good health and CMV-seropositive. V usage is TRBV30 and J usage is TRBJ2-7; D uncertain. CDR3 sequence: CAWSRSLGPAHEQYF. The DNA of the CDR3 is TGTGCCTGGAGTCGAAGTTTGGGCCCCGCCCACGAGCAGTACTTC.